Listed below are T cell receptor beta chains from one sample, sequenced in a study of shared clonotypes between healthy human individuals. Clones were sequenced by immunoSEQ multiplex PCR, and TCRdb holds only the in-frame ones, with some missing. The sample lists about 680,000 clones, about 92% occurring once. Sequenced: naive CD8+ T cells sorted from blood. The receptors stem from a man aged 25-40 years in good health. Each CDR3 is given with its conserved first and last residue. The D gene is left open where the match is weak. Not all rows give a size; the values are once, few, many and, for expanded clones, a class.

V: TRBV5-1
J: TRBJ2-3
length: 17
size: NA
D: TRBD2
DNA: TGCGCCAGCAGCTTGGAAGGACTAGCGGGAGGGCCGGATACGCAGTATTTT
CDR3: CASSLEGLAGGPDTQYF

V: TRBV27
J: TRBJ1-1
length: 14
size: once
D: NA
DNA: TGTGCCAGCAGTTCCCCCCAGGGAGACACTGAAGCTTTCTTT
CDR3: CASSSPQGDTEAFF

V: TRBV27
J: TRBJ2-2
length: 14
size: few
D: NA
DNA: TGTGCCAGCAGTTTACTCGGGGTAACCGGGGAGCTGTTTTTT
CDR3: CASSLLGVTGELFF

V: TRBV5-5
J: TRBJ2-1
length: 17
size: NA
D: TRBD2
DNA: TGTGCCAGCAGCTATAGTCGTAGCGGGAGGGCCGGTATTGAGCAGTTCTTC
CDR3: CASSYSRSGRAGIEQFF

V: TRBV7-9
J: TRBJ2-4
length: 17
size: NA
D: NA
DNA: TGTGCCAGCAGCTTAGTTAGTCGCGGGACGACCAAAAACATTCAGTACTTC
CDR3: CASSLVSRGTTKNIQYF

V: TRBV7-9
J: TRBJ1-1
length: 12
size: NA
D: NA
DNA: TGTGCCAGCTCGACGGGGGGACCTGAAGCTTTCTTT
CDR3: CASSTGGPEAFF

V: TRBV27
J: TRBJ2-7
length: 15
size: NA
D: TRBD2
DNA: TGTGCCAGCAGTTTGACTAGCGGGACCTTATACGAGCAGTACTTC
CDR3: CASSLTSGTLYEQYF

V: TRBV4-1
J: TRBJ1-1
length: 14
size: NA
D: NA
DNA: TGCGCCAGCAGCCATGCGGGCTTTGCCACTGAAGCTTTCTTT
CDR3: CASSHAGFATEAFF

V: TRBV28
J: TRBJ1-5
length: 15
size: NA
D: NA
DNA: TGTGCCAGCAGTTTAATATCCACAAGAAATCAGCCCCAGCATTTT
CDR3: CASSLISTRNQPQHF

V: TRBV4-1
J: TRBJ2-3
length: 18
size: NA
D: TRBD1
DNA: TGCGCCAGCAGCCAAGATTTGTATTCACAGGGGGCTACAGATACGCAGTATTTT
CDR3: CASSQDLYSQGATDTQYF

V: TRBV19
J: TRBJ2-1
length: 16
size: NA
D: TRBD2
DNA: TGTGCCAGTAGTATACTCCTAGCGGGAGGGGACAATGAGCAGTTCTTC
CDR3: CASSILLAGGDNEQFF

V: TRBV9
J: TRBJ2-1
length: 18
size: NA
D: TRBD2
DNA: TGTGCCAGCAGCCCGGGACTAGCGGGACTCCTCTCCTACAATGAGCAGTTCTTC
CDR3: CASSPGLAGLLSYNEQFF

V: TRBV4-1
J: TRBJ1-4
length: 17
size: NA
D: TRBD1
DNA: TGCGCCAGCAGCCTTGGAGGGCCGGGACAGTTTAATGAAAAACTGTTTTTT
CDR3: CASSLGGPGQFNEKLFF

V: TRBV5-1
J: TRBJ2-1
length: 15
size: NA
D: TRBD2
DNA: TGCGCCAGCAGCTCCACTAGCGGGAATGGCGATGAGCAGTTCTTC
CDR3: CASSSTSGNGDEQFF

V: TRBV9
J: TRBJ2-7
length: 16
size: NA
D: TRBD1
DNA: TGTGCCAGCAGCGTAGGTCGGGACAGGGTCAACTACGAGCAGTACTTC
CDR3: CASSVGRDRVNYEQYF

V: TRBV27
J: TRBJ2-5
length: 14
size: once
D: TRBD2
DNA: TGTGCCAGCAGTTTAAGCGGGAGTTGGGAGACCCAGTACTTC
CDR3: CASSLSGSWETQYF

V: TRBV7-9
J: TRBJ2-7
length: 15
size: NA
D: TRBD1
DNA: TGTGCCAGCAGCTACCCGGGACAGGGGGCGTACGAGCAGTACTTC
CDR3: CASSYPGQGAYEQYF

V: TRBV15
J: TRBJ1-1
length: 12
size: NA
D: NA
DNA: TGTGCCACCAGCAGACCGGACATTGAAGCTTTCTTT
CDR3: CATSRPDIEAFF

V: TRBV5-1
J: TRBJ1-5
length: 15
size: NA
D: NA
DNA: TGCGCCAGCAGCTTGACAGGGACGGGAAATCAGCCCCAGCATTTT
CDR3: CASSLTGTGNQPQHF

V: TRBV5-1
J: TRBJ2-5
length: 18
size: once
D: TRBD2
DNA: TGCGCCAGCAGCGGACCGGGAGGCCCGTTCTTGTTTGAAGAGACCCAGTACTTC
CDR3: CASSGPGGPFLFEETQYF

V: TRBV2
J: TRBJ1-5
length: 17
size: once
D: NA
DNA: TGTGCCAGCAGGCGAGGCAGGGGCGAACTTAGCAATCAGCCCCAGCATTTT
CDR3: CASRRGRGELSNQPQHF

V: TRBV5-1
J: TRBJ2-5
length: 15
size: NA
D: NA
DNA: TGCGCCAGCAGCGCCGACTGGCAACGGGGAGAGACCCAGTACTTC
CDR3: CASSADWQRGETQYF

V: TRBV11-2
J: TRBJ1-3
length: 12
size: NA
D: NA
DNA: TGTGCCAGCTCCGGTTTAGGAAACACCATATATTTT
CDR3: CASSGLGNTIYF

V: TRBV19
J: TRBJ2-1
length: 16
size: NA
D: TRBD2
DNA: TGTGCCAGTAGTACCTTAGGAGCGGGAAGTTACAATGAGCAGTTCTTC
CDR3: CASSTLGAGSYNEQFF

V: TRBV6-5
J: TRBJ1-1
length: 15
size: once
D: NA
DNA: TGTGCCAGCAGTCGGGACAACGCCATGAACACTGAAGCTTTCTTT
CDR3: CASSRDNAMNTEAFF

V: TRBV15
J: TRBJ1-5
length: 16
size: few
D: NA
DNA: TGTGCCACCAGCAGAGCGGAACACCCCCTTAATCAGCCCCAGCATTTT
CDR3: CATSRAEHPLNQPQHF